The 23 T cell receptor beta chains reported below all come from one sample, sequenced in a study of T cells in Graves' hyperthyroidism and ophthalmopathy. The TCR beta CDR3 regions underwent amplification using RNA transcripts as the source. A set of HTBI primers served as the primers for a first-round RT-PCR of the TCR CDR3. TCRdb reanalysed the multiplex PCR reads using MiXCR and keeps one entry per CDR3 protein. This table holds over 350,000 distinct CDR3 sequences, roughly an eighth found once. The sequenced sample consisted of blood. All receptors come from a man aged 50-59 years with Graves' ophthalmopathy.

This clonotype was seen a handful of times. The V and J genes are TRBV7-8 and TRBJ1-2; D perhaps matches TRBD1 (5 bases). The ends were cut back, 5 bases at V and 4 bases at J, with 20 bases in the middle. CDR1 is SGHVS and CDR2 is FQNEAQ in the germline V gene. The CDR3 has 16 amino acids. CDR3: CASSPRGGLAGYGYTF. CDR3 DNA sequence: TGTGCCAGCAGCCCACGGGGGGGACTAGCGGGCTATGGCTACACCTTC.

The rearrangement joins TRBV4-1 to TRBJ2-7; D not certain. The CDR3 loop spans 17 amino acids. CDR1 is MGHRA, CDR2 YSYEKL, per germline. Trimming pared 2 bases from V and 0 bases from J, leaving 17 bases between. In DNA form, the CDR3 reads TGCGCCAGCAGCCAATCCGCAGGTCCCGAGGCCTCCTACGAGCAGTACTTC. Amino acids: CASSQSAGPEASYEQYF.

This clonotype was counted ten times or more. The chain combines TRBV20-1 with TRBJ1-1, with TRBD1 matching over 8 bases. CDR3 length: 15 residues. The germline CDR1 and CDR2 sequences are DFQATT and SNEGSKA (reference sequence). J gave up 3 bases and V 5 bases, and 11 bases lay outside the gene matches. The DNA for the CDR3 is TGCAGTGCTCTGGACAGGGCGCGAGGGCACACTGAAGCTTTCTTT. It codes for CSALDRARGHTEAFF.

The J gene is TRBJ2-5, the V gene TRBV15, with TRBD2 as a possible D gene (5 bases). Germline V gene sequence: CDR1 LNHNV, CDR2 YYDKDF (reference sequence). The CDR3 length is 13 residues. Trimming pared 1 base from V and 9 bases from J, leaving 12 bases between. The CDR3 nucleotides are TGTGCCACCAGCAGAGGAGGAGAGGAGGCCCAGTACTTC. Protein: CATSRGGEEAQYF.

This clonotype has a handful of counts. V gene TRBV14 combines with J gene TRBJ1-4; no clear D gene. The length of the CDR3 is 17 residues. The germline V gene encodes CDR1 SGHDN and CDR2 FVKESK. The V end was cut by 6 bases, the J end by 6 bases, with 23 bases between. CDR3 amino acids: CASRLYGVPAVDEKLFF. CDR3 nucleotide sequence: TGTGCCAGCAGGCTGTACGGGGTCCCGGCCGTAGATGAAAAACTGTTTTTT.

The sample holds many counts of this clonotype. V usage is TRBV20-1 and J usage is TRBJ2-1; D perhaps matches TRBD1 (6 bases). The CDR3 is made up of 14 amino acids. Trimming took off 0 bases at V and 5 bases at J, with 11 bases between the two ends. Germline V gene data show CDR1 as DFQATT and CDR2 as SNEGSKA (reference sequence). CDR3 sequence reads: CSARDTGMDNEQFF. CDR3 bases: TGCAGTGCTAGAGACACAGGGATGGACAATGAGCAGTTCTTC.

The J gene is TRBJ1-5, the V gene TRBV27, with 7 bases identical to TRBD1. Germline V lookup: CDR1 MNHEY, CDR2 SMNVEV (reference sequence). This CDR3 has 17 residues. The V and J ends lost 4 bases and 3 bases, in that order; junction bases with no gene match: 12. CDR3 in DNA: TGTGCCAGCAGTTCTCCTACACCAACAGGGGTCAATCAGCCCCAGCATTTT. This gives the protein CASSSPTPTGVNQPQHF.

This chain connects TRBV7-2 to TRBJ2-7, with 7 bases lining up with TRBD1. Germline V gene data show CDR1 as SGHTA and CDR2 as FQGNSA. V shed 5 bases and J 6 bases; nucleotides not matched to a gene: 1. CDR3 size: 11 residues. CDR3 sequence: CASSRDSEQYF. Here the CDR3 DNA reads TGTGCCAGCAGCCGGGACAGCGAGCAGTACTTC.

The CDR3 protein is CASSLDPGTSSYEQYF. Written as DNA, the CDR3 is TGTGCCAGCAGCTTAGACCCGGGGACTAGCTCCTACGAGCAGTACTTC. The chain employs TRBV7-8 and TRBJ2-7; 8 bases agree with TRBD2. Germline assignment: CDR1 SGHVS and CDR2 FQNEAQ. This CDR3 is built from 16 residues. V lost 1 base, J lost 0 bases, and 5 bases stayed unmatched.

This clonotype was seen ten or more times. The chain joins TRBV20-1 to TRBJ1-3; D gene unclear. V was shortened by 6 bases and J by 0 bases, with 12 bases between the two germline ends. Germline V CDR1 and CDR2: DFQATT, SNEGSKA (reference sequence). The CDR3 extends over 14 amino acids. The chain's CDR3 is CSASTADSGNTIYF. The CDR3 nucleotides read TGCAGTGCCAGCACGGCGGACTCTGGAAACACCATATATTTT.

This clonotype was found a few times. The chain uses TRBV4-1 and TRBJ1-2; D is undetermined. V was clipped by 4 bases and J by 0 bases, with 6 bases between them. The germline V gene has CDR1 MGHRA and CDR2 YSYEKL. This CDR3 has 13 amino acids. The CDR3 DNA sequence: TGCGCCAGCAGCCCTCAGGCTAACTATGGCTACACCTTC. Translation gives CASSPQANYGYTF.

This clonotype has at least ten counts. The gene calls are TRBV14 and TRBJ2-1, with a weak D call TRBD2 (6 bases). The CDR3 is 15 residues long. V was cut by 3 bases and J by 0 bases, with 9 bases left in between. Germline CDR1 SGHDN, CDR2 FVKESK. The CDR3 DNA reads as TGTGCCAGCAGCCAGGAGGGTAGCTCCTACAATGAGCAGTTCTTC. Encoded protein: CASSQEGSSYNEQFF.

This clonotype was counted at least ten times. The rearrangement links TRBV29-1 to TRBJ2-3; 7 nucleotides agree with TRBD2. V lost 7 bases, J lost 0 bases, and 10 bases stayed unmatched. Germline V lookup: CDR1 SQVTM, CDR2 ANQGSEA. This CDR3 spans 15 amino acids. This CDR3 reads CSASLRGSSTDTQYF. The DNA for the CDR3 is TGCAGCGCGTCTCTCCGCGGGAGTAGCACAGATACGCAGTATTTT.

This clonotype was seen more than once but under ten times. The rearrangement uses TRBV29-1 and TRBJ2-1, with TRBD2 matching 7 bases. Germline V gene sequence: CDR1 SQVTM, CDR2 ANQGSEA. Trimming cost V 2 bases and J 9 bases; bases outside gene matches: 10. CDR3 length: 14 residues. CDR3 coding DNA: TGCAGCGTTGAATTGCCCTGGGGGGGTGGTGAGCAGTTCTTC. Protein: CSVELPWGGGEQFF.

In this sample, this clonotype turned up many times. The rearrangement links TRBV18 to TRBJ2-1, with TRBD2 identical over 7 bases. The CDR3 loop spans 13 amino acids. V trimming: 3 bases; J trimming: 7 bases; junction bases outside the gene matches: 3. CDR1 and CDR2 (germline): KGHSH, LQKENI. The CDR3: CASSPGTKNEQFF. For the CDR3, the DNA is TGTGCCAGCTCACCCGGGACTAAAAATGAGCAGTTCTTC.

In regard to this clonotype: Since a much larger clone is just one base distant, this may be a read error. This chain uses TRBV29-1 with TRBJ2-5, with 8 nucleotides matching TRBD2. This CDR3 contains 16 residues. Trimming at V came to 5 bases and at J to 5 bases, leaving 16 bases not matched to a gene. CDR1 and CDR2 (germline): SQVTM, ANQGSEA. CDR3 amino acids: CSVNQTLAGPGETQYF. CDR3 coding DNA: TGCAGCGTTAATCAAACTTTAGCGGGACCCGGGGAGACCCAGTACTTC.

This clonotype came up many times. CDR3 region: CSVGAGAYEQYF. The CDR3 nucleotides read TGCAGCGTTGGAGCGGGAGCCTACGAGCAGTACTTC. The chain joins TRBV29-1 to TRBJ2-7, with 8 bases fitting TRBD2. V was pared by 4 bases and J by 2 bases, with 1 base of the junction left unmatched. Germline CDR1 SQVTM, CDR2 ANQGSEA. The CDR3 is 12 amino acids.

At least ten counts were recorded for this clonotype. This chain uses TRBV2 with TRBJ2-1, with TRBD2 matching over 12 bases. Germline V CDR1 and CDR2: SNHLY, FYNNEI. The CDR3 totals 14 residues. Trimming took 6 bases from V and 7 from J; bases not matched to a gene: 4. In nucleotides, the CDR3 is TGTGCCAGCAGGGGACTAGCGGGCGGAAATGAGCAGTTCTTC. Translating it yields CASRGLAGGNEQFF.

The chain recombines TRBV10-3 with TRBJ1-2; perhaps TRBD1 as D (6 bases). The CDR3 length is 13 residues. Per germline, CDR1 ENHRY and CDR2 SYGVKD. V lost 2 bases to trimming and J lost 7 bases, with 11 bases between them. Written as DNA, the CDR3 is TGTGCCATCAGTGAGGCGACGGACAGTGGCTACACCTTC. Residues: CAISEATDSGYTF.

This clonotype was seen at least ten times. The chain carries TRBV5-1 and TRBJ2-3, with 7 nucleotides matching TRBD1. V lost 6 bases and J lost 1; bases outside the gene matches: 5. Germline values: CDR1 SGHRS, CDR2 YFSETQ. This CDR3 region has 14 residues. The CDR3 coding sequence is TGCGCCAGCATCTCTACAGGGGGCACAGATACGCAGTATTTT. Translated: CASISTGGTDTQYF.

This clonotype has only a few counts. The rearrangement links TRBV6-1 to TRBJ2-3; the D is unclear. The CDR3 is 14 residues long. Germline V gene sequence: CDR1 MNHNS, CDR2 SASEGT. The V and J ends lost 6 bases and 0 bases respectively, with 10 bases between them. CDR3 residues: CASSRAPSTDTQYF. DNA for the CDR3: TGTGCCAGCAGCCGAGCCCCTAGCACAGATACGCAGTATTTT.

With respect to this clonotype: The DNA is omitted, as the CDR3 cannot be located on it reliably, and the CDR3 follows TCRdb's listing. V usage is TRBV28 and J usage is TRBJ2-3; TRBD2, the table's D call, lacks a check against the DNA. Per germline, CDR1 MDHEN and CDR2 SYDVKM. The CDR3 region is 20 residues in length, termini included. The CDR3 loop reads CASGIGYEQYFGPRTDTQYF.

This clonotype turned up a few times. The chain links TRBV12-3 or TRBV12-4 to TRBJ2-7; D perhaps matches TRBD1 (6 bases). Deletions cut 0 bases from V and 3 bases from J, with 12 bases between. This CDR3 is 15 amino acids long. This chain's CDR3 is CASSLALRGGYEQYF. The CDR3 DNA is TGTGCCAGCAGTTTAGCGCTTAGAGGGGGCTACGAGCAGTACTTC.